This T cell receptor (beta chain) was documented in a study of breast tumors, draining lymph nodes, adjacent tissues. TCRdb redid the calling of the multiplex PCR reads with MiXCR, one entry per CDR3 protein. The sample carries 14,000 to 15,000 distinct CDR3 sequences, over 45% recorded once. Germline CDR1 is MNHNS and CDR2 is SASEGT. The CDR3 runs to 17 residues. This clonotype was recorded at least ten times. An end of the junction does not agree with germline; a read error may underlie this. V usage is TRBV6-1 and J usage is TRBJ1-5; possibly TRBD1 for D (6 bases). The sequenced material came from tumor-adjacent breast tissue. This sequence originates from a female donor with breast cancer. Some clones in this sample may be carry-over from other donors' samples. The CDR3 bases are TGTGCCAGCAGTCAAGCCGAGGGGGAGACGGGCAATCAGCCCCAGCATTTT. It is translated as CASSQAEGETGNQPQHF.